This is a list of T cell receptor beta chains from one sample in a study of blood T cell repertoires in COVID-19. This table comes from immunoSEQ multiplex PCR, and its TCRdb copy is limited to in-frame clones, with some not included. The sample includes about 250,000 clones, 75% to 85% of them seen just once. Source material: PBMCs or T cells enriched from blood (not recorded which). These receptors originate from a woman aged 45-65 years with acute COVID-19. Each CDR3 is given with its conserved first and last residue. D genes are given only for firm matches.

v_gene: TRBV4-1
d_gene: -
CDR3aa: CASSQVQTYEQYF

v_gene: TRBV10-3
d_gene: TRBD1
CDR3aa: CAIRQGTLNYGYTF

v_gene: TRBV29-1
d_gene: -
CDR3aa: CSVDLSGGNEKLFF

v_gene: TRBV9
d_gene: -
CDR3aa: CASSVDGRVEQPQHF

v_gene: TRBV18
d_gene: -
CDR3aa: CASSPQEGYGTEAFF

v_gene: TRBV3-1/TRBV3-2
d_gene: -
CDR3aa: CASSQGRANEQFF

v_gene: TRBV5-5
d_gene: -
CDR3aa: CASSSPGTGNYGYTF

v_gene: TRBV19
d_gene: TRBD1
CDR3aa: CASTSTEGAGNQPQHF

v_gene: TRBV11-3
d_gene: TRBD2
CDR3aa: CASSLGGLADTDTQYF

v_gene: TRBV6-1
d_gene: TRBD2
CDR3aa: CASSEALGRESYNEQFF

v_gene: TRBV7-2
d_gene: TRBD2
CDR3aa: CASSLEPGLAGPGEQFF

v_gene: TRBV7-9
d_gene: TRBD1
CDR3aa: CASSWDRVFNSPLHF

v_gene: TRBV12-3/TRBV12-4
d_gene: TRBD1
CDR3aa: CASSSDRGLGYTF

v_gene: TRBV15
d_gene: -
CDR3aa: CATSPGMGGGNTIYF

v_gene: TRBV4-2
d_gene: TRBD2
CDR3aa: CASSQDFAGGDTQYF

v_gene: TRBV4-1
d_gene: -
CDR3aa: CASSQPQDSGNTIYF

v_gene: TRBV27
d_gene: TRBD1
CDR3aa: CASSLDRGGREQYF

v_gene: TRBV30
d_gene: -
CDR3aa: CAWSSGNQPQHF

v_gene: TRBV5-1
d_gene: -
CDR3aa: CASSFFGSGVGEQYF

v_gene: TRBV5-1
d_gene: TRBD1
CDR3aa: CASSLGQGPEAFF

v_gene: TRBV20-1
d_gene: -
CDR3aa: CSALQETQYF

v_gene: TRBV15
d_gene: TRBD1
CDR3aa: CATSGRDRESPLHF

v_gene: TRBV27
d_gene: TRBD1
CDR3aa: CASSHPRQGVIDTQYF

v_gene: TRBV18
d_gene: TRBD1
CDR3aa: CASSPGQGVRTEAFF

v_gene: TRBV4-2
d_gene: -
CDR3aa: CASSQSGNQPQHF

v_gene: TRBV11-1
d_gene: -
CDR3aa: CASSSGVWGSYNEQFF

v_gene: TRBV6-2/TRBV6-3
d_gene: TRBD1
CDR3aa: CASSWDRSYGYTF

v_gene: TRBV7-9
d_gene: TRBD1
CDR3aa: CASSPQPTGVDPLRSGYTF

v_gene: TRBV4-2
d_gene: TRBD1
CDR3aa: CASSQPGQGTAGANVLTF

v_gene: TRBV6-8
d_gene: -
CDR3aa: CASTLRVRGFCEKLFF

v_gene: TRBV11-2
d_gene: TRBD1
CDR3aa: CASRQGPGQPQHF

v_gene: TRBV7-9
d_gene: -
CDR3aa: CASSVREVRTEAFF

v_gene: TRBV19
d_gene: TRBD1
CDR3aa: CASTMTPGQGTGDTEAFF

v_gene: TRBV5-8
d_gene: TRBD2
CDR3aa: CASSLAGGMTDTQYF

v_gene: TRBV9
d_gene: TRBD1
CDR3aa: CASSVGTGADTIYF